The 19 T cell receptor beta chains below all came from one sample that was sequenced in a study of early T cells in non-severe SARS-CoV-2 infection. MiXCR was run by TCRdb on the 5' RACE reads, yielding one entry per CDR3 protein. The table records around 79,000 distinct CDR3 sequences, 11% of them present only once. The specimen comprised whole blood, sampled at baseline. These receptors were taken from an adult who was a healthcare worker with PCR-confirmed SARS-CoV-2 infection or an uninfected control (not recorded which).

The table lists this clonotype with a few counts. CDR3 nucleotides: TGTGCCAGCAGCGTACAAACGACAGGGATCGGTGAGCAGTTCTTC. Translation: CASSVQTTGIGEQFF. The chain carries TRBV7-6 and TRBJ2-1; 7 bases are shared with TRBD1. The CDR3 spans 15 residues. After removal of 5 bases from V and 9 bases from J, the junction contained 13 bases not matched to a gene. CDR1 SGHVS and CDR2 FNYEAQ come from the germline V gene.

The rearrangement uses TRBV7-6 and TRBJ2-5; 10 bases are a match to TRBD2. CDR1 SGHVS and CDR2 FNYEAQ come from the germline V gene. V trimming: 2 bases; J trimming: 2 bases; junction bases outside the gene matches: 5. The CDR3 is made up of 16 amino acids. The CDR3: CASSLRPSGGQETQYF. Here the CDR3 DNA reads TGTGCCAGCAGCTTACGGCCTAGCGGGGGTCAAGAGACCCAGTACTTC.

The rearrangement joins TRBV7-2 to TRBJ2-7, with 9 bases that match TRBD1. This CDR3 spans 16 amino acids. Germline V gene lookup returns CDR1 SGHTA and CDR2 FQGNSA. After removal of 5 bases from V and 3 bases from J, the junction contained 11 bases not matched to a gene. The CDR3 nucleotides are TGTGCCAGCAGCATATGGGGACAGGGAGCAGTCTACGAGCAGTACTTC. Its protein product is CASSIWGQGAVYEQYF. Using reference TRBV7-2 and TRBJ2-7 for the parts outside the CDR3, the full variable domain is GAGVSQSPSNKVTEKGKDVELRCDPISGHTALYWYRQSLGQGLEFLIYFQGNSAPDKSGLPSDRFSAERTGGSVSTLTIQRTQQEDSAVYLCASSIWGQGAVYEQYFGPGTRLTVT.

This chain uses TRBV5-1 with TRBJ2-5; 11 bases are shared with TRBD2. Germline V gene sequence: CDR1 SGHRS, CDR2 YFSETQ. V shed 5 bases, J shed 2 bases, and the junction held 5 bases outside the gene matches. This CDR3 is 15 amino acids long. In DNA, the CDR3 is TGCGCCAGCAGGCCCGGGACTAGCGGACAAGAGACCCAGTACTTC. It specifies CASRPGTSGQETQYF.

The sample holds a few counts of this clonotype. The chain carries TRBV18 and TRBJ2-5; TRBD1 is a possible D gene (5 bases). This CDR3 has 15 amino acids. From germline, CDR1 is KGHSH and CDR2 LQKENI. V lost 3 bases to trimming and J lost 2 bases, with 13 bases between them. The CDR3 nucleotides are TGTGCCAGCTCACCGGGGCCCAGGACACAAGAGACCCAGTACTTC. Protein: CASSPGPRTQETQYF.

This clonotype appeared a few times. The chain is built from TRBV20-1 and TRBJ2-7; D gene ambiguous. The CDR3 sequence is 11 residues long. Trimming removed 2 bases from V and 3 bases from J, with 5 bases in between. The V gene's germline CDR1 is DFQATT and CDR2 SNEGSKA (reference sequence). CDR3 nucleotides: TGCAGTGCTAGACTGGTCTACGAGCAGTACTTC. It specifies CSARLVYEQYF.

The chain uses TRBV29-1 and TRBJ2-1, with D possibly being TRBD1 (6 bases). The germline V gene encodes CDR1 SQVTM and CDR2 ANQGSEA. CDR3 length: 12 residues. Trimming stripped 7 bases from V and 8 bases from J, with 15 bases between. This CDR3 is CSASPGADEQFF. The CDR3 region has the DNA TGCAGCGCCTCCCCAGGGGCGGATGAGCAGTTCTTC.

J is TRBJ2-3 and V is TRBV7-3; 12 positions agree with TRBD2. V shed 4 bases, J shed 4 bases, and the junction held 0 bases outside the gene matches. Germline CDR1 SGHTA, CDR2 FQGTGA. The CDR3 totals 14 residues. This CDR3 is CASSWTSGADTQYF. DNA for the CDR3: TGTGCCAGCAGCTGGACTAGCGGGGCAGATACGCAGTATTTT. Looking up the rest from reference TRBV7-3 and TRBJ2-3 gives the full variable domain: GAGVSQTPSNKVTEKGKYVELRCDPISGHTALYWYRQSLGQGPEFLIYFQGTGAADDSGLPNDRFFAVRPEGSVSTLKIQRTERGDSAVYLCASSWTSGADTQYFGPGTRLTVL.

The J gene is TRBJ2-7, the V gene TRBV7-9; D gene ambiguous. The CDR3 is made up of 18 amino acids. Trimming removed 5 bases at V and 0 bases at J, with 23 bases between. CDR1 and CDR2 (germline): SEHNR, FQNEAQ (reference sequence). CDR3 sequence: CASSTLISGHQNSYEQYF. CDR3 DNA: TGTGCCAGCAGCACACTGATTTCGGGCCACCAAAACTCCTACGAGCAGTACTTC.

There are a few counts of this clonotype. The rearrangement joins TRBV7-6 to TRBJ2-3, with unresolved D. Per germline, CDR1 SGHVS and CDR2 FNYEAQ. CDR3 length: 13 amino acids. Trimming took 3 bases from V and 2 from J, leaving 6 bases between them. The CDR3 spells CASSFTLTDTQYF. CDR3 in DNA: TGTGCCAGCAGCTTTACCCTCACAGATACGCAGTATTTT.

Remarks on this clonotype: Germline is not matched at one junction end, which may reflect a read error. The chain employs TRBV7-8 and TRBJ2-2; 9 bases are shared with TRBD1. This CDR3 spans 17 amino acids. Germline-derived CDR1 and CDR2 are SGHVS and FQNEAQ. Here the CDR3 DNA reads TGTGCCAGCAGCTTAGTGGGACAGGGTCTTTACACCGAGGAGCTGTTTTTT. This translates into CASSLVGQGLYTEELFF.

This CDR3 is CASSAGNSQETQYF. In DNA, the CDR3 is TGTGCCAGCAGCGCTGGAAATTCACAAGAGACCCAGTACTTC. The chain uses TRBV7-9 and TRBJ2-5; D is unresolved. V lost 5 bases and J lost 2, with 12 bases in between. This CDR3 region has 14 residues. Germline V gene lookup returns CDR1 SEHNR and CDR2 FQNEAQ (reference sequence).

There are a few counts of this clonotype. The chain combines TRBV30 with TRBJ1-3; D remains unclear. Germline assignment: CDR1 GTSNPN and CDR2 SVGIG (reference sequence). V shed 0 bases and J shed 0 bases, with 6 bases lying between them. The CDR3 has 14 residues. The CDR3 nucleotides are TGTGCCTGGAGTGTAGGCAGCTCTGGAAACACCATATATTTT. This sequence encodes CAWSVGSSGNTIYF.

This clonotype has only a few counts. This chain joins TRBV7-9 and TRBJ2-5; no reliable D call. Germline CDR1 and CDR2: SEHNR and FQNEAQ (reference sequence). Trimming took off 1 base at V and 5 bases at J, with 11 bases between the two ends. This CDR3 has 14 residues. CDR3 bases: TGTGCCAGCAGCTTAGAAAAGGTTTGGGAGACCCAGTACTTC. Its protein product is CASSLEKVWETQYF. The full variable domain, rest sourced from reference TRBV7-9 and TRBJ2-5, is DTGVSQNPRHKITKRGQNVTFRCDPISEHNRLYWYRQTLGQGPEFLTYFQNEAQLEKSRLLSDRFSAERPKGSFSTLEIQRTEQGDSAMYLCASSLEKVWETQYFGPGTRLLVL.

The chain couples TRBV7-2 to TRBJ2-7; maybe TRBD2 (5 bases). Germline CDR1 reads SGHTA; CDR2 reads FQGNSA. This CDR3 has 14 residues. V was clipped by 3 bases and J by 2 bases, with 11 bases between them. CDR3 protein: CASSFGVFTYEQYF. DNA of the CDR3: TGTGCCAGCAGCTTCGGGGTGTTTACCTACGAGCAGTACTTC.

There are a few counts of this clonotype. This chain uses TRBV28 with TRBJ1-1; D not resolved. The length of the CDR3 is 12 residues. Trimming took 8 bases from V and 1 from J, leaving 8 bases between them. Per germline, CDR1 MDHEN and CDR2 SYDVKM. The CDR3 nucleotides are TGTGCCAGCTGGTCTACGAACACTGAAGCTTTCTTT. Protein product: CASWSTNTEAFF. Using reference TRBV28 and TRBJ1-1 for the parts outside the CDR3, the full variable domain is DVKVTQSSRYLVKRTGEKVFLECVQDMDHENMFWYRQDPGLGLRLIYFSYDVKMKEKGDIPEGYSVSREKKERFSLILESASTNQTSMYLCASWSTNTEAFFGQGTRLTVV.

The chain employs TRBV7-2 and TRBJ1-2; a weak D match, TRBD1 (6 bases). This CDR3 has 13 residues. CDR1 SGHTA and CDR2 FQGNSA come from the germline V gene. Trimming shortened V by 5 bases and J by 8 bases, and 15 bases separated the two germline ends. The CDR3 sequence: CASSLQGFKGYTF. The CDR3 DNA sequence: TGTGCCAGCAGCCTACAGGGCTTTAAAGGCTACACCTTC.

This clonotype has at least ten counts. The CDR3, as DNA: TGCGCCAGCAGCTGGGAGGGAGGTCCTCGCTCCTACGAGCAGTACTTC. Encoded protein: CASSWEGGPRSYEQYF. J is TRBJ2-7 and V is TRBV5-1; 7 bases are a match to TRBD2. The V gene's germline CDR1 is SGHRS and CDR2 YFSETQ. The CDR3 spans 16 residues. Germline trimming cut 3 bases from V and 0 bases from J; bases unmatched to any gene: 9. Full variable domain (rest looked up from reference TRBV5-1 and TRBJ2-7): KAGVTQTPRYLIKTRGQQVTLSCSPISGHRSVSWYQQTPGQGLQFLFEYFSETQRNKGNFPGRFSGRQFSNSRSEMNVSTLELGDSALYLCASSWEGGPRSYEQYFGPGTRLTVT.

This clonotype has a count of ten or more. V gene TRBV10-3 combines with J gene TRBJ2-5; 9 bases map to TRBD1. The germline gives CDR1 ENHRY, CDR2 SYGVKD. CDR3 length: 15 amino acids. V shed 4 bases, J shed 1 base, and the junction held 4 bases outside the gene matches. The CDR3 is CAISAGQGSQETQYF. CDR3 in DNA: TGTGCCATCAGTGCGGGACAGGGCTCCCAAGAGACCCAGTACTTC.